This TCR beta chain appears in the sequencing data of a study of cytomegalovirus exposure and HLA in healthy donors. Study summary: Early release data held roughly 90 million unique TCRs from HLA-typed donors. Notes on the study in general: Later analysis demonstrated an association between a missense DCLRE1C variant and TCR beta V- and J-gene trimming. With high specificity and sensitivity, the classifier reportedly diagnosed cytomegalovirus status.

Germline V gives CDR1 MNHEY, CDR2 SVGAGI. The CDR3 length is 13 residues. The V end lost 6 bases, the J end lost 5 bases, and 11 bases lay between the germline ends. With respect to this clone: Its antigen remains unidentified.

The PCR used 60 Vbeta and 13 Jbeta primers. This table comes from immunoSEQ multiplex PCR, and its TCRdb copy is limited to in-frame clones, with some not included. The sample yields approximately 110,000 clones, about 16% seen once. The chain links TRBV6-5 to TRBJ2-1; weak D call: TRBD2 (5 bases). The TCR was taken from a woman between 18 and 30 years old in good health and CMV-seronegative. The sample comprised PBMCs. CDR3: CASSRTSNNEQFF. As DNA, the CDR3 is TGTGCCAGCAGCAGGACTTCGAACAATGAGCAGTTCTTC.